Listed below are T cell receptor beta chains from one sample, sequenced in a study of human T cells and chemical hapten exposure. MiXCR, run by TCRdb on the RACE reads, gives a single entry per CDR3 protein. The sample includes just over 80,000 distinct CDR3 sequences, around a tenth of them seen just once. This material consisted of whole blood, taken in connection with sensitization to the hapten diphenylcyclopropenone (DPC). These receptors were taken from a woman between 50 and 59 years old with alopecia areata. Some clones in this sample may be carry-over from other donors' samples. CDR3s leave out the opening cysteine and the closing phenylalanine or tryptophan. Only part of the rows carry a size: once, few, many, or a class if the clone is expanded.

v_call	clone_size	j_call	cdr3_aa
TRBV30	.	TRBJ1-5	AWSSGTVNQPQH
TRBV2	many	TRBJ2-1	ASTRSLADYNEQF
TRBV28	many	TRBJ1-1	AIVPGHSRGTEAF
TRBV11-2	.	TRBJ2-7	ASSPPGVRGYEQY
TRBV7-9	few	TRBJ2-3	ASSLDLTGEVYGQY
TRBV11-2	many	TRBJ2-7	ASSLGPGEDYYEQY
TRBV6-2/TRBV6-3	.	TRBJ2-7	ASGLTPWETEEQY
TRBV7-3	few	TRBJ1-1	ASSLYSGNTEAF
TRBV7-9	many	TRBJ2-2	ASSRPGLSTGELF
TRBV7-9	few	TRBJ2-2	ASMPGTENTGELF
TRBV4-2	few	TRBJ2-1	ASSGPGLAGVEQF
TRBV10-3	many	TRBJ2-3	AISELRSAGLFTDTQY
TRBV29-1	many	TRBJ2-1	SVELAGGFREQF
TRBV6-6	few	TRBJ2-1	ASSYSGTRSYNEQF
TRBV7-3	few	TRBJ2-1	ASSLGENNEQF
TRBV12-3/TRBV12-4	few	TRBJ2-5	ASSFSRLAGDVKTQY
TRBV2	many	TRBJ2-2	ASRTGAGTGELF
TRBV27	.	TRBJ2-1	ASRKGLGLGAYNEQF
TRBV15	many	TRBJ1-2	ATSRDIYYGYT
TRBV3-1	many	TRBJ1-1	ASSPRPTDTEAF
TRBV7-3	few	TRBJ1-1	ASSASGQGGTEAF
TRBV27	few	TRBJ1-1	ASSPGVRGEAF
TRBV4-2	many	TRBJ1-6	ASSQYTNSPLH
TRBV2	.	TRBJ1-5	ASRGDRGNNQPQH
TRBV5-4	.	TRBJ2-3	ASSLDAADTQY
TRBV4-1	few	TRBJ2-7	ASSQAGWSYEQY
TRBV25-1	many	TRBJ1-6	ASSEMDSYNSPLH
TRBV7-9	few	TRBJ2-7	ASSHGQPPYEQY
TRBV28	few	TRBJ2-1	ASRGLAGGPSYNEQF
TRBV5-1	many	TRBJ2-7	ASSPRGNEQY
TRBV5-1	.	TRBJ2-1	ASSSGTGQNEQF
TRBV12-3/TRBV12-4	.	TRBJ1-5	ASSRGTGSNQPQH
TRBV28	few	TRBJ1-5	ASSLERRNNQPQH
TRBV2	few	TRBJ2-1	ASSEARLAGYNEQF
TRBV28	many	TRBJ1-4	ASSLRGTWEKLF
TRBV29-1	few	TRBJ2-5	SVEDLNSYQETQY
TRBV10-3	few	TRBJ1-2	AISVQGKSDGYT
TRBV15	many	TRBJ1-5	ATSRDSSAPAVGGQGDSNQPQH
TRBV29-1	many	TRBJ1-5	SADRETRKDQPQH
TRBV9	.	TRBJ2-7	ASSEAGRADYEQY
TRBV15	many	TRBJ2-3	ATSRVGTPSTDTQY
TRBV7-9	many	TRBJ2-3	ASSSGTGAVDTQY
TRBV12-3/TRBV12-4	few	TRBJ1-4	ASSLGTENEKLF
TRBV27	many	TRBJ2-7	ASRPATLAAHPRGPYEQY
TRBV2	.	TRBJ2-5	ASSIQGIQETQY
TRBV7-9	few	TRBJ2-4	ASSLLGRPFAKNIQY
TRBV19	.	TRBJ2-1	ASSSGGPYNEQF